This T cell receptor (beta chain) was obtained from a study of tumor-infiltrating lymphocytes in primary liver carcinoma. General study points: Blood had a significantly lower top-250-clone fraction than tumors did (p = 0.039).

Joint extraction of RNA and DNA used roughly 20-33 mg of bulk tissue that was unsorted. TCR beta cDNA was made from 500 ng total RNA with a constant-region primer. Libraries for TCR beta were built through three nested multiplex PCR rounds, which together made up a slightly modified ARM-PCR procedure. TCRdb re-called the multiplex PCR reads through MiXCR, storing one row per CDR3 protein. The data hold 100,000 to 150,000 distinct CDR3 sequences, with 64% observed a single time. This clonotype was counted many times. Its specificity is unknown. The sample taken for sequencing was liver tumor tissue from sampling region 3. Subset described: tumor region T3, left-lateral pole. The sequence was obtained from a woman aged 55-70 years with primary liver carcinoma and hepatitis B virus infection.

The CDR3 bases are TGTGCCAGCACTACCGGGACAGGCGTGTATGGCTACACCTTC. Translation gives CASTTGTGVYGYTF. This chain connects TRBV6-5 to TRBJ1-2, with 8 bases identical to TRBD1. The CDR3 length is 14 residues. CDR1 and CDR2 (germline): MNHEY, SVGAGI. The trim removed 7 bases at V and 5 bases at J, leaving 9 bases unmatched.